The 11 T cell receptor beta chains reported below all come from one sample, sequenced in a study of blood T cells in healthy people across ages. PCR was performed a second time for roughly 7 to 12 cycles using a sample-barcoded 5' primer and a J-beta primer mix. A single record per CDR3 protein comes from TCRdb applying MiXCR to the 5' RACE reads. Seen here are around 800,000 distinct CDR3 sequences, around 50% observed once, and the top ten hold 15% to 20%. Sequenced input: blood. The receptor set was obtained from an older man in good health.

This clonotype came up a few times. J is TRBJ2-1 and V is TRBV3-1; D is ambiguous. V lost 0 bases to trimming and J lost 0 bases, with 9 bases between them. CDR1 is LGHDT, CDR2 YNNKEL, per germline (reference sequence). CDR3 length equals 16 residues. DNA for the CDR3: TGTGCCAGCAGCCAAGATACAGAAAGCTCCTACAATGAGCAGTTCTTC. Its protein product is CASSQDTESSYNEQFF.

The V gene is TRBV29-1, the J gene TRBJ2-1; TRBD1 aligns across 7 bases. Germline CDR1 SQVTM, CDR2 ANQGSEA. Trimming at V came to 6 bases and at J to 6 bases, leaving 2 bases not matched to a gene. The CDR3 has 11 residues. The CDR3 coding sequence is TGCAGCGTAAACAGGGGCAATGAGCAGTTCTTC. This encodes CSVNRGNEQFF.

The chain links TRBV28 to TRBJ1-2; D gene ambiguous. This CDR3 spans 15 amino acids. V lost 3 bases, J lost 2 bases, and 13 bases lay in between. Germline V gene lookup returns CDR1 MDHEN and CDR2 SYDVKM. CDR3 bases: TGTGCCAGCAGTTTGAACCGCCACCTAAACTATGGCTACACCTTC. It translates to CASSLNRHLNYGYTF.

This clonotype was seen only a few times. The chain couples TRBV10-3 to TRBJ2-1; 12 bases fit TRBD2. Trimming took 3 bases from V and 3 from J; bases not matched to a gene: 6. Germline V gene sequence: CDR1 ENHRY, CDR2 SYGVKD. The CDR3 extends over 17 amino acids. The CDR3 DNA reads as TGTGCCATCAGTGACCAGAGACTAGCGGGAGTCTACAATGAGCAGTTCTTC. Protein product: CAISDQRLAGVYNEQFF.

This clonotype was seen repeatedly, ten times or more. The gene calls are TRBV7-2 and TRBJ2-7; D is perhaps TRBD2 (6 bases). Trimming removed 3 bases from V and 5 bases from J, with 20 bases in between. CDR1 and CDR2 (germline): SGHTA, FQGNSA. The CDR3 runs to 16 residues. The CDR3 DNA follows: TGTGCCAGCAGCTTCGCCCCGTACGGGAGTGGGAACGAGCAGTACTTC. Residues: CASSFAPYGSGNEQYF.

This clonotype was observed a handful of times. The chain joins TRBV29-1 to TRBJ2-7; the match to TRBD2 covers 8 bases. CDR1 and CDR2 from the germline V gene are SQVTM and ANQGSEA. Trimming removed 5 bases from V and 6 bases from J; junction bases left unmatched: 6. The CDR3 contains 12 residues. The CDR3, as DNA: TGCAGCGTTCTCCCCCGGGAGGGCGAGCAGTACTTC. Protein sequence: CSVLPREGEQYF.

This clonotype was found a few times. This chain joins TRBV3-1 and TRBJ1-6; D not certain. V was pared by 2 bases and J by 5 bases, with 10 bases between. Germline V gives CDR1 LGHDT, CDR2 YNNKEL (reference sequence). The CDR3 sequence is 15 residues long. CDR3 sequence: CASSQRAGDNSPLHF. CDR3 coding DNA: TGTGCCAGCAGCCAAAGGGCAGGAGATAATTCACCCCTCCACTTT.

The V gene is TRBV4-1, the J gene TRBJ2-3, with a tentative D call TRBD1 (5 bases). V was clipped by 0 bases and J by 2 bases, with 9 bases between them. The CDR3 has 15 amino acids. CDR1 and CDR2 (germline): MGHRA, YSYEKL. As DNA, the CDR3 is TGCGCCAGCAGCCAAGATGGCAGGGACACAGATACGCAGTATTTT. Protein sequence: CASSQDGRDTDTQYF.

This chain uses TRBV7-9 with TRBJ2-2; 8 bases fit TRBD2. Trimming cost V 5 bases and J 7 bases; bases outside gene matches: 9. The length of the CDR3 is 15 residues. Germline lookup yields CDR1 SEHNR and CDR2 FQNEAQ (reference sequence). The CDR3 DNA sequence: TGTGCCAGCAGCCACCGTCGGGGGGGTAGCGGGGAGCTGTTTTTT. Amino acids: CASSHRRGGSGELFF.

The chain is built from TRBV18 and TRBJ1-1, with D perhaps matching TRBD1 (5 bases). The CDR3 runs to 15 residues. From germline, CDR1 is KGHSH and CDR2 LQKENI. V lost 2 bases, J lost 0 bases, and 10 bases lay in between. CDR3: CASSPFDSLNTEAFF. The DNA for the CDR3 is TGTGCCAGCTCACCATTCGACAGTTTGAACACTGAAGCTTTCTTT.

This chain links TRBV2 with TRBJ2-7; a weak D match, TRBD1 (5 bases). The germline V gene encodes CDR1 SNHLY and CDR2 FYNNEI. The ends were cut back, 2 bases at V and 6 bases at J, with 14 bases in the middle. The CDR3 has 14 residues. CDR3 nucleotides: TGTGCCAGCAGTGAATTCAGGGTAATGTCCGAGCAGTACTTC. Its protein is CASSEFRVMSEQYF.